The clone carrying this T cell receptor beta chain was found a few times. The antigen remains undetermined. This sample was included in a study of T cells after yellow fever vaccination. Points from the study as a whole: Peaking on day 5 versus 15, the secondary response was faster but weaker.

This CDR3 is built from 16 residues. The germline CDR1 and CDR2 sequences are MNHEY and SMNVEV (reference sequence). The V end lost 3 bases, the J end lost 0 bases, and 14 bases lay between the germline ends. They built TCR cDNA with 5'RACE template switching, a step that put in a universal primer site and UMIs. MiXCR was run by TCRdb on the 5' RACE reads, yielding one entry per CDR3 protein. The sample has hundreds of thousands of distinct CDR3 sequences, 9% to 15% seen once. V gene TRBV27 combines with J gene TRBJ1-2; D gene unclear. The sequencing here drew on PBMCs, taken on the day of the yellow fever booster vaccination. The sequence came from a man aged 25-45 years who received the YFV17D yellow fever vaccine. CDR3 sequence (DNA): TGTGCCAGCAGTTTTTCTCCGACAAGAGCTAACTATGGCTACACCTTC. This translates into CASSFSPTRANYGYTF.